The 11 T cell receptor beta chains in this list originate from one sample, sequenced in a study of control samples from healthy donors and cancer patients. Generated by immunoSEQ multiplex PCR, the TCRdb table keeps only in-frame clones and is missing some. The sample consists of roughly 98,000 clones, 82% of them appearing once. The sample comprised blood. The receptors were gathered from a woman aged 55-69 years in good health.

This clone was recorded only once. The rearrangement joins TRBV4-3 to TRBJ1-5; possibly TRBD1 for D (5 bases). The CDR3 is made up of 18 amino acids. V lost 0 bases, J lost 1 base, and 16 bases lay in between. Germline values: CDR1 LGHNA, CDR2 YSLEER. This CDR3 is CASSQDAGGLFSNQPQHF. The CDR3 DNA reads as TGCGCCAGCAGCCAAGACGCGGGGGGGTTGTTCAGCAATCAGCCCCAGCATTTT.

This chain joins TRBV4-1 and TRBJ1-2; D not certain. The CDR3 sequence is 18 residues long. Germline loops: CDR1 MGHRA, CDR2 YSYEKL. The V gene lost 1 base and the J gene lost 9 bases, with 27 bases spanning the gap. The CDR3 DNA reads TGCGCCAGCAGCCAAGTTCCCACCTCGACGGAGTTTGTCCCCCGCTACACCTTC. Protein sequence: CASSQVPTSTEFVPRYTF.

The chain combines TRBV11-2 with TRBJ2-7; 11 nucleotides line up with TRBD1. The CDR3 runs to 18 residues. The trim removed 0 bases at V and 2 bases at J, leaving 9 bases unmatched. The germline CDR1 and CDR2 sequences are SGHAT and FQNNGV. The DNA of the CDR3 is TGTGCCAGCAGCTTAGATCGTCCATCGGGACAGGGGGCCTACGAGCAGTACTTC. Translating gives CASSLDRPSGQGAYEQYF. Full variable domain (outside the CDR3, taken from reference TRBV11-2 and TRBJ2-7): EAGVAQSPRYKIIEKRQSVAFWCNPISGHATLYWYQQILGQGPKLLIQFQNNGVVDDSQLPKDRFSAERLKGVDSTLKIQPAKLEDSAVYLCASSLDRPSGQGAYEQYFGPGTRLTVT.

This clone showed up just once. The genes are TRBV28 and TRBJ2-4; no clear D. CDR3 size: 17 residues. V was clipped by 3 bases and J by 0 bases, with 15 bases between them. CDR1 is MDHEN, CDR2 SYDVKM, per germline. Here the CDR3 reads CASSFPKQVLAKNIQYF. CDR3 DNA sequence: TGTGCCAGCAGTTTCCCCAAACAAGTCCTAGCCAAAAACATTCAGTACTTC.

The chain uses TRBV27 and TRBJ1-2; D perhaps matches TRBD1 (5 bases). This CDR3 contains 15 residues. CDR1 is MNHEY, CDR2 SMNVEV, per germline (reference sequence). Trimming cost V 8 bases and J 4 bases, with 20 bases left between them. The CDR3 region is CASGKLSGFGYGYTF. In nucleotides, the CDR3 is TGTGCCAGCGGCAAACTATCAGGGTTCGGCTATGGCTACACCTTC.

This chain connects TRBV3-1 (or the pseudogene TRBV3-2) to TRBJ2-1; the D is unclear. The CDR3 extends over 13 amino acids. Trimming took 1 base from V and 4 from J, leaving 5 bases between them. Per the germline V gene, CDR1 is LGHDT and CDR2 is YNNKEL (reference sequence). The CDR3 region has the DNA TGTGCCAGCAGCCAAGTCGATTACAATGAGCAGTTCTTC. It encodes CASSQVDYNEQFF.

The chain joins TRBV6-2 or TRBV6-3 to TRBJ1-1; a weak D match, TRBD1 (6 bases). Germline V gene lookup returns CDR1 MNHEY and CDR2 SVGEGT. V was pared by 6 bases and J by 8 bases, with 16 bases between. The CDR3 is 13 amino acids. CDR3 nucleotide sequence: TGTGCCAGCAGCAACCCATTAGGGGGGGAAGCTTTCTTT. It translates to CASSNPLGGEAFF.

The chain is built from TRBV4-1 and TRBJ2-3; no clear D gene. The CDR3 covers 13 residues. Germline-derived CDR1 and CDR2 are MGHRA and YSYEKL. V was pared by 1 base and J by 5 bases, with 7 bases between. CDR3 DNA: TGCGCCAGCAGCCAAGCCTTGGGAGATACGCAGTATTTT. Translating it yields CASSQALGDTQYF.

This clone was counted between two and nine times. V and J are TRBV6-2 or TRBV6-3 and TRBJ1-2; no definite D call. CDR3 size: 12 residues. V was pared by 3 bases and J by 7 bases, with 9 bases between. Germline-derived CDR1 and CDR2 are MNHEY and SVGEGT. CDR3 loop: CASSYVRSGYTF. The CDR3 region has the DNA TGTGCCAGCAGTTATGTAAGGAGTGGCTACACCTTC.

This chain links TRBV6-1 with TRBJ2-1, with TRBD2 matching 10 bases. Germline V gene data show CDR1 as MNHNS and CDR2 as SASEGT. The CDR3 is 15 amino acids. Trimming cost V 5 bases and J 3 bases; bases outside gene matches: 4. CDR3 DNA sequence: TGTGCCAGCAGTCCGGCTAGCGGGAGCTACAATGAGCAGTTCTTC. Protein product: CASSPASGSYNEQFF.

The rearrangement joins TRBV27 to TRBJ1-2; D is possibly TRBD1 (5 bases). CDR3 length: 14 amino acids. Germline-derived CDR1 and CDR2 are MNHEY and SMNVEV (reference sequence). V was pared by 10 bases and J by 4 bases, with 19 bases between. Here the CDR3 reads CATKPEGRFYGYTF. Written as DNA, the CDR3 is TGTGCCACCAAACCAGAGGGGCGTTTCTATGGCTACACCTTC.